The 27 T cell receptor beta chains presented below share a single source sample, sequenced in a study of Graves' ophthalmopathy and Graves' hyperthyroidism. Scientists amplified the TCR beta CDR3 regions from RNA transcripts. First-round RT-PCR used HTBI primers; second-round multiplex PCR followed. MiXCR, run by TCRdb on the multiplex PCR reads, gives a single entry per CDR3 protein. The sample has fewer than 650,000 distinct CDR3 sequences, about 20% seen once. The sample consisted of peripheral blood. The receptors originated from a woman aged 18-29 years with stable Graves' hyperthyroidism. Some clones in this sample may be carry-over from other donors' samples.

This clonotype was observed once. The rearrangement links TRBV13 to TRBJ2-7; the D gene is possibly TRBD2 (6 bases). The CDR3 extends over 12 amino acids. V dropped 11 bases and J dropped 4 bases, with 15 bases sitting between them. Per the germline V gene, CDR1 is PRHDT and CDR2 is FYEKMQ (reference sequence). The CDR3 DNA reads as TGTGCCGCTGCGGGACTCCGGTACGAGCAGTACTTC. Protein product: CAAAGLRYEQYF. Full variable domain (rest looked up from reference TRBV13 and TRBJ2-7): AAGVIQSPRHLIKEKRETATLKCYPIPRHDTVYWYQQGPGQDPQFLISFYEKMQSDKGSIPDRFSAQQFSDYHSELNMSSLELGDSALYFCAAAGLRYEQYFGPGTRLTVT.

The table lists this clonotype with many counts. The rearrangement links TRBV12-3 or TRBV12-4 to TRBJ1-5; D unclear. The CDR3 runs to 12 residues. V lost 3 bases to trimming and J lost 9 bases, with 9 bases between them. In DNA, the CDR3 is TGTGCCAGCAGTTTTTCGGTGGGGCCCCAGCATTTT. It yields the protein CASSFSVGPQHF.

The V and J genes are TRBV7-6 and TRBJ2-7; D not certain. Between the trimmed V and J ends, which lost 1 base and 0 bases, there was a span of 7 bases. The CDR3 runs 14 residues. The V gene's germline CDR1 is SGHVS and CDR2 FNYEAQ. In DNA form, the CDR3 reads TGTGCCAGCAGCTTAGAGGTTCTCTCCTACGAGCAGTACTTC. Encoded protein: CASSLEVLSYEQYF.

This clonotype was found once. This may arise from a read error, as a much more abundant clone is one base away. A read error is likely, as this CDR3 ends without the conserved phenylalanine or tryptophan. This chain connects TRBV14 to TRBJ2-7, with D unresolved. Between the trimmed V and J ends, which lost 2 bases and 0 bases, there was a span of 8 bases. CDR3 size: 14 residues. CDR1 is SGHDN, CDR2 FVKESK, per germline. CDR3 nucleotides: TGTGCCAGCAGCCAACAAGGCCTCTCCTACGAGCAGTACTTG. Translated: CASSQQGLSYEQYL.

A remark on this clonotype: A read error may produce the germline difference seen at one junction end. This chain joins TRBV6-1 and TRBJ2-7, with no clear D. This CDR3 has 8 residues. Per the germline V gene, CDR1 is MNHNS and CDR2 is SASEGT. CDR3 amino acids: CASSGTSF. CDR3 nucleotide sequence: TGTGCCAGCAGTGGTACCAGCTTC.

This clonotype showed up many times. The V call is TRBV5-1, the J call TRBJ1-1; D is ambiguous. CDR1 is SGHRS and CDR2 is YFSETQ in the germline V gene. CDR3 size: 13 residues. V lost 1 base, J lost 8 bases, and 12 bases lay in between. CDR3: CASSLQGFGEAFF. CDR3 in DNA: TGCGCCAGCAGCTTGCAAGGTTTCGGAGAAGCTTTCTTT.

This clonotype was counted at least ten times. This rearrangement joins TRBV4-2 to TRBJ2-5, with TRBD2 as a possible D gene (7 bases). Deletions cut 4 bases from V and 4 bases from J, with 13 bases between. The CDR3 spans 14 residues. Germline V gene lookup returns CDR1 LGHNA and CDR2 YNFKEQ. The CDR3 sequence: CASSPARGGETQYF. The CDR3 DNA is TGTGCCAGCAGCCCGGCAAGGGGGGGAGAGACCCAGTACTTC.

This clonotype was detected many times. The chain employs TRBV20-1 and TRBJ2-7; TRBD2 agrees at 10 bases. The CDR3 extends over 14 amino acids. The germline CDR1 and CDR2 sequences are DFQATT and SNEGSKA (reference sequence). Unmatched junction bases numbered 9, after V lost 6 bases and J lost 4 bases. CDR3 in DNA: TGCAGTGCCCTAACTAGCGGGGCCCGTTACGAGCAGTACTTC. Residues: CSALTSGARYEQYF.

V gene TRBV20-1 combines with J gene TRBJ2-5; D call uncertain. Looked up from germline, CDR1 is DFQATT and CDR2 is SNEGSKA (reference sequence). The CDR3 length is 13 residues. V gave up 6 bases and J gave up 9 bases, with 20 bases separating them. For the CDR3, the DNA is TGCAGTGCCCCAGACTTGGAAGAGATGGCCCAGTACTTC. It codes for CSAPDLEEMAQYF.

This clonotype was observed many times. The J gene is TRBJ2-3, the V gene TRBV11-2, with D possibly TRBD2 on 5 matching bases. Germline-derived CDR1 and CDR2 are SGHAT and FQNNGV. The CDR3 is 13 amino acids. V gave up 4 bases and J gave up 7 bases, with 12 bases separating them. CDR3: CASSSPTGYTQYF. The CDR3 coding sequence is TGTGCCAGCAGCTCCCCTACGGGATATACGCAGTATTTT.

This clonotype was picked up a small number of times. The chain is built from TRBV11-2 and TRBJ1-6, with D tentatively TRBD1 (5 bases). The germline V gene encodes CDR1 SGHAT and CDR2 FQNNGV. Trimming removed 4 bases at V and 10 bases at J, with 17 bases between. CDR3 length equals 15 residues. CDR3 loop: CASSWGRDPRSPLHF. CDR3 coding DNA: TGTGCCAGCAGCTGGGGCCGGGACCCCCGGTCACCCCTCCACTTT.

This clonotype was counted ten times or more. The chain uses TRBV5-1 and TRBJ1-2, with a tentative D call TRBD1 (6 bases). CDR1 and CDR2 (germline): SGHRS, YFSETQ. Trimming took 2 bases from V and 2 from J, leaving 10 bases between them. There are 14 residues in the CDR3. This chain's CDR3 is CASSFDGQNYGYTF. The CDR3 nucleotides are TGCGCCAGCAGCTTCGACGGACAGAACTATGGCTACACCTTC.

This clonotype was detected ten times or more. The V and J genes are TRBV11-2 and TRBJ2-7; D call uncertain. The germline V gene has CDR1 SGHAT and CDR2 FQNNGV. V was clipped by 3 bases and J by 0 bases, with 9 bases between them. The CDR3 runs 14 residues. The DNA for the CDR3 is TGTGCCAGCAGCTTTGGCGTCAGCTCCTACGAGCAGTACTTC. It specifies CASSFGVSSYEQYF.

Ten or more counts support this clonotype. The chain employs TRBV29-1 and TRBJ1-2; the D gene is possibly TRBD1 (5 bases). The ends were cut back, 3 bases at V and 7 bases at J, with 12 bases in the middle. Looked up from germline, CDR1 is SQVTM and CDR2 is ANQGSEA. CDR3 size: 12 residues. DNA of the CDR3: TGCAGCGTTGAGGAGGGGCGGGGTGGCTACACCTTC. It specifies CSVEEGRGGYTF.

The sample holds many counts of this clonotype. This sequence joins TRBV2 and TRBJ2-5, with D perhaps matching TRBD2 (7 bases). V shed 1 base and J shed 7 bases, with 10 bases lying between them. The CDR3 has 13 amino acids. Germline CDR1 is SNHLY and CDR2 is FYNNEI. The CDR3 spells CASSEEGGGTQYF. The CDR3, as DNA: TGTGCCAGCAGTGAAGAAGGGGGGGGGACCCAGTACTTC.

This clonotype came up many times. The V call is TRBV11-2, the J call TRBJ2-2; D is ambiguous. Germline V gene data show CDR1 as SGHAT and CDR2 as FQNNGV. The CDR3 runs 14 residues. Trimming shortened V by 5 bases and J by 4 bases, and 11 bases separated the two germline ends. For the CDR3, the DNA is TGTGCCAGCAGCCCCACGGTCCCCACCGGGGAGCTGTTTTTT. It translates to CASSPTVPTGELFF. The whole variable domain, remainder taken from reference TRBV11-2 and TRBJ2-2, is EAGVAQSPRYKIIEKRQSVAFWCNPISGHATLYWYQQILGQGPKLLIQFQNNGVVDDSQLPKDRFSAERLKGVDSTLKIQPAKLEDSAVYLCASSPTVPTGELFFGEGSRLTVL.

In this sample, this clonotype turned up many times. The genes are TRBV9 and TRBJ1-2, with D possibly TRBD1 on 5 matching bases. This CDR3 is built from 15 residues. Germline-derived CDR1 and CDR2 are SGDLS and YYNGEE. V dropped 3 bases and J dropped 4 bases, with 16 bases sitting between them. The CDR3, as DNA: TGTGCCAGCAGCGAACTCGACAGTGCCCCCTATGGCTACACCTTC. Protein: CASSELDSAPYGYTF.

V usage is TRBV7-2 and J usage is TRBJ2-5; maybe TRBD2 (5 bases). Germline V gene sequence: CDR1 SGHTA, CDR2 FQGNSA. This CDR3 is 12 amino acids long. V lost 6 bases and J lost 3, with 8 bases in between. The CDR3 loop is CASRRAEETQYF. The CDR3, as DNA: TGTGCCAGCAGGAGGGCCGAAGAGACCCAGTACTTC.

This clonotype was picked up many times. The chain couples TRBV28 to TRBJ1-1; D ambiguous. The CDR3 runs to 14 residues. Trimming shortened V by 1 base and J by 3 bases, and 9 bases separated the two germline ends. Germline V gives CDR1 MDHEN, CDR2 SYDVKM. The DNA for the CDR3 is TGTGCCAGCAGTTTATCATTACGGGACACTGAAGCTTTCTTT. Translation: CASSLSLRDTEAFF.

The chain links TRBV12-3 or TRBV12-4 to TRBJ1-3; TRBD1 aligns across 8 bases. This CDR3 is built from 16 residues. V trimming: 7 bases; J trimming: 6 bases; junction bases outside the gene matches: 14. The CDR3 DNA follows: TGTGCCAGCAAGCAGCAGGGGGCATTCGGTGAAAACACCATATATTTT. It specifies CASKQQGAFGENTIYF.

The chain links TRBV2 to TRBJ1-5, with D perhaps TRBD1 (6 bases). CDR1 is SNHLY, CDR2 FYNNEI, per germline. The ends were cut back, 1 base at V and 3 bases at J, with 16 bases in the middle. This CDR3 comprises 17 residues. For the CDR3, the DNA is TGTGCCAGCAGTGAAGAGGCAGGGGCCGATGACAATCAGCCCCAGCATTTT. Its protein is CASSEEAGADDNQPQHF.

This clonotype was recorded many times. CDR3 sequence reads: CASSPRDRVRTEAFF. CDR3 nucleotides: TGTGCCAGCAGCCCCCGGGACAGGGTACGTACTGAAGCTTTCTTT. This chain joins TRBV7-2 and TRBJ1-1; 9 bases agree with TRBD1. The V gene end was trimmed by 5 bases and the J gene end by 5 bases; junction bases not matched to a gene: 9. From germline, CDR1 is SGHTA and CDR2 FQGNSA. CDR3 length: 15 amino acids.

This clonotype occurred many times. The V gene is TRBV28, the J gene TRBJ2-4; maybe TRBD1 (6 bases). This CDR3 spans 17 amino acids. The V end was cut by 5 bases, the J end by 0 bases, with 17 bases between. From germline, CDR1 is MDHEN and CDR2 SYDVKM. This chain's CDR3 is CASSRQAIQLAKNIQYF. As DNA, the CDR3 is TGTGCCAGCAGTAGACAGGCAATACAACTAGCCAAAAACATTCAGTACTTC.

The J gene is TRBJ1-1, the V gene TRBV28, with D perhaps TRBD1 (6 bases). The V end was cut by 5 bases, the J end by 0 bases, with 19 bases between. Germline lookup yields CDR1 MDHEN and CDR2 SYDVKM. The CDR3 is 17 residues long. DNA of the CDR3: TGTGCCAGCAGTACATTCGGGGGGCGTAGCATGAACACTGAAGCTTTCTTT. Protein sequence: CASSTFGGRSMNTEAFF.

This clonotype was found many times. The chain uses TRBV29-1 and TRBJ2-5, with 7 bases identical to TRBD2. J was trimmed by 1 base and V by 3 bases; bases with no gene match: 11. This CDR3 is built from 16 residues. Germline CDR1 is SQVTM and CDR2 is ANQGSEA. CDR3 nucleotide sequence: TGCAGCGTTGATGGGCCAGCGGGGAACCGCCAAGAGACCCAGTACTTC. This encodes CSVDGPAGNRQETQYF.

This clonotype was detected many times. The CDR3 region is CASSLYHRDYGYTF. Written as DNA, the CDR3 is TGCGCCAGCAGCTTGTACCACAGGGACTATGGCTACACCTTC. The V call is TRBV5-1, the J call TRBJ1-2, with TRBD1 as a possible D gene (6 bases). CDR3 length: 14 amino acids. CDR1 SGHRS and CDR2 YFSETQ come from the germline V gene. V lost 1 base to trimming and J lost 3 bases, with 10 bases between them.

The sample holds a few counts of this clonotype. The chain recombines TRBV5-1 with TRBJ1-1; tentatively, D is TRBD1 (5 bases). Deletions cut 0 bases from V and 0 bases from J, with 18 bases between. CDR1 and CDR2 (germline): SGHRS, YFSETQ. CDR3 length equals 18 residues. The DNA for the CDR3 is TGCGCCAGCAGCTTGGAACCCCAGGGAGGTTTTATGAACACTGAAGCTTTCTTT. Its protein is CASSLEPQGGFMNTEAFF.